The clone carrying this T cell receptor (beta chain) occurred a few times. In the study's own analysis: Amplification of reference gene primers was used by the study to estimate nucleated cell counts. The data were produced by immunoSEQ multiplex PCR, yet TCRdb's version contains in-frame clones alone and is incomplete. The V and J calls and the clone size are those of that table, but D and trimming were determined from the DNA. Of about 100,000 clones in the sample, around 87% were seen once. This entry belongs to a study of blood T cell repertoires in COVID-19. Turning to the study itself: Samples representing acute and convalescent COVID-19 were sourced from the United States, Italy and Spain. PBMCs, B-cell-depleted T cells, or T cells were the source of the cDNA or gDNA that made up the material.

Sequenced material: peripheral blood. This receptor was identified in a woman under 40 with acute or convalescent COVID-19.

The CDR3 loop is CASSLGGVRGKGTEAFF. The CDR3 DNA reads TGTGCCAGCAGCTTAGGAGGCGTCAGGGGGAAAGGCACTGAAGCTTTCTTT. V and J are TRBV11-2 and TRBJ1-1; 7 bases are a match to TRBD1. Per germline, CDR1 SGHAT and CDR2 FQNNGV. CDR3 length: 17 amino acids. After removal of 1 base from V and 4 bases from J, the junction contained 12 bases not matched to a gene.